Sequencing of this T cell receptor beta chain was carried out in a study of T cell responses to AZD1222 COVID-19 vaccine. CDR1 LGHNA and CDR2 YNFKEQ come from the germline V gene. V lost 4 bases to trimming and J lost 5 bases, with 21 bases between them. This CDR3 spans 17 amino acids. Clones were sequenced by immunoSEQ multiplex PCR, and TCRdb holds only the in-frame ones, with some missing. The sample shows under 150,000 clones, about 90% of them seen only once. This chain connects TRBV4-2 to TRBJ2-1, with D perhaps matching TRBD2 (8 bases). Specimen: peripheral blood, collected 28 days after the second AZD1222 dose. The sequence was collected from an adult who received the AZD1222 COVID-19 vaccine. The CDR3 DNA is TGTGCCAGCAGCCTCCAGGGGGGACTAGTGGGAGACAATGAGCAGTTCTTC. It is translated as CASSLQGGLVGDNEQFF.